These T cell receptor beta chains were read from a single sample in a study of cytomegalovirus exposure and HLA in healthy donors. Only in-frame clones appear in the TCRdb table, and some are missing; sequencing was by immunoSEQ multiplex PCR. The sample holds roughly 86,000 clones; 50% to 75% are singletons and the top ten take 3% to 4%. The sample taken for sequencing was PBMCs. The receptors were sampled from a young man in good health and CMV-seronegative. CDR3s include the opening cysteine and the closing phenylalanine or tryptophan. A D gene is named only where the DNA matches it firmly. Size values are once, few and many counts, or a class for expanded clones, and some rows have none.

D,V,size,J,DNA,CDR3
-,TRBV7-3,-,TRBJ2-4,TGTGCCAGCAGCTTAACAACCCCCGGCGGGAAGAACATTCAGTACTTC,CASSLTTPGGKNIQYF
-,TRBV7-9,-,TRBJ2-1,TGTGCCAGCAGCTTCCTAGGTGCTAACAATGAGCAGTTCTTC,CASSFLGANNEQFF
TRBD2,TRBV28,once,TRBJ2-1,TGTGCCAGCAGTTCGCTAGGTGGGGGGGAAGGCGGTGAGCAGTTCTTC,CASSSLGGGEGGEQFF
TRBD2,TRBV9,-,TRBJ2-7,TGTGCCAGCAGCGTAGATAGCGGGAGTGGTTTCTACGAGCAGTACTTC,CASSVDSGSGFYEQYF
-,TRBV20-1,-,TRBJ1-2,TGCAGTGCCCTTCGGGGCTATGGCTACACCTTC,CSALRGYGYTF
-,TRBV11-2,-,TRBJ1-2,TGTGCCAGCAGCTTAAACAGTGACTATGGCTACACCTTC,CASSLNSDYGYTF
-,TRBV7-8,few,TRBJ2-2,TGTGCCAGCAGCTTTCGTGAGACCGGGGAGCTGTTTTTT,CASSFRETGELFF
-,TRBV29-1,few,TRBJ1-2,TGCAGCGTTGCTTCAGGGTCCTATGGCTACACCTTC,CSVASGSYGYTF
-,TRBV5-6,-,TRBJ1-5,TGTGCCAGCAGCCCCTGGGGGGGGAATCAGCCCCAGCATTTT,CASSPWGGNQPQHF
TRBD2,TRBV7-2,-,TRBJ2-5,TGTGCCAGCAGCTTAGTATCTAGCGGGAAAGAGACCCAGTACTTC,CASSLVSSGKETQYF
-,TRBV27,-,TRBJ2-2,TGTGCCAGCAGTTCTAGTGGAGCGGCGAACACCGGGGAGCTGTTTTTT,CASSSSGAANTGELFF
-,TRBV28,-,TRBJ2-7,TGTGCCAGCGTTTTGAACAGGGAAGGGAAGCAGTACTTC,CASVLNREGKQYF
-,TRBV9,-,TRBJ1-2,TGTGCCAGCAGCGTAGACAGCAACTATGGCTACACCTTC,CASSVDSNYGYTF
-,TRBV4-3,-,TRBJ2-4,TGCGCCAGCAGCCCGGAGGCCTTTCTAGCCAAAAACATTCAGTACTTC,CASSPEAFLAKNIQYF
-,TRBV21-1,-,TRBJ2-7,TGTGCCAGCAGCATTGCGGTTTTGCACGAGCAGTACTTC,CASSIAVLHEQYF
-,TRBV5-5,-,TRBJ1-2,TGTGCCAGCAGCTCTGGGAGCTTCTATGGCTACACCTTC,CASSSGSFYGYTF
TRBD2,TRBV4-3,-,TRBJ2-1,TGCGCCAGCAGCCAAGTGCATTGGGGGGGTGATTACAATGAGCAGTTCTTC,CASSQVHWGGDYNEQFF
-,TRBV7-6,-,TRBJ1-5,TGTGCCAGCAGCTCGTTTAGCGGGCCCCAGCATTTT,CASSSFSGPQHF
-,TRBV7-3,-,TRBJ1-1,TGTGCCAGCAGCCCACAGGGTAGTGGCACTGAAGCTTTCTTT,CASSPQGSGTEAFF
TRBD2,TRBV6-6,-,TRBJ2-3,TGTGCCAGCAGTCAACTAGCGGGGGGAGGCACAGATACGCAGTATTTT,CASSQLAGGGTDTQYF
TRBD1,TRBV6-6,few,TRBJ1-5,TGTGCCAGCAGTTACCCCGGGACAGGTAGCAATCAGCCCCAGCATTTT,CASSYPGTGSNQPQHF
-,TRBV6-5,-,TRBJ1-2,TGTGCCAGCAGTTACTCGACGTTAAGGCCGGGTGTAAACACCTTC,CASSYSTLRPGVNTF
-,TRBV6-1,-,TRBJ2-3,TGTGCCAGCAGTGATTTCCCTAGGAGGGAGAGTGATACGCAGTATTTT,CASSDFPRRESDTQYF
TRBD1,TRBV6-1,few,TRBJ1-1,TGTGCCAGCAGTGGGAGGGACAGGGGCACCACTGAAGCTTTCTTT,CASSGRDRGTTEAFF
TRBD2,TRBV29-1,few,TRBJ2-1,TGCAGCGTTGCCGCCCTAGCGGGGTTAAATGAGCAGTTCTTC,CSVAALAGLNEQFF
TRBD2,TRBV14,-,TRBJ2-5,TGTGCCAGCAGCCAAGTACCAGCGGGGTTCCAAGAGACCCAGTACTTC,CASSQVPAGFQETQYF
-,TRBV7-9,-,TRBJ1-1,TGTGCCAGCAGCGGGGGGGCTGAAGCTTTCTTT,CASSGGAEAFF
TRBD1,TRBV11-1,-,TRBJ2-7,TGTGCCAGCAGCCCCTCCGGAACAGGGGGCCGGGGGGAGCAGTACTTC,CASSPSGTGGRGEQYF
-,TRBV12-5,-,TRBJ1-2,TGTGCTAGTGGAACACAAAATAACTATGGCTACACCTTC,CASGTQNNYGYTF
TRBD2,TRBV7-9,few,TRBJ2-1,TGTGCCAGCACCATTTCTAGCGGGAGGGCCCCTGAGCAGTTCTTC,CASTISSGRAPEQFF
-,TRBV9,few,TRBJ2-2,TGTGCCAGCAGCGAGGGGGGGCTAGGGGAGCTGTTTTTT,CASSEGGLGELFF
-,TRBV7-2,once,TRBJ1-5,TGTGCCAGCAGCTTAGGGCTCGCGACAGACCTTACCCAGCCCCAGCATTTT,CASSLGLATDLTQPQHF
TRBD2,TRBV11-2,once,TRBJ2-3,TGTGCCAGCAGCTCCCGGCTAGCGGGGGGTCCAGATACGCAGTATTTT,CASSSRLAGGPDTQYF
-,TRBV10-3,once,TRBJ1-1,TGTGCCATCAGTGAAAACACCTGGGTAGGGGTTGGTGAAGCTTTCTTT,CAISENTWVGVGEAFF
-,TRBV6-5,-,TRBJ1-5,TGTGCCAGCAGTCAGACTCGTAGCAATCAGCCCCAGCATTTT,CASSQTRSNQPQHF
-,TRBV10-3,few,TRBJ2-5,TGTGCCATCAGTGAGTCGATATTTGGGGCCGAGACCCAGTACTTC,CAISESIFGAETQYF
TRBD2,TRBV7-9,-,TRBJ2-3,TGTGCCAGCAGCCACAGCGGGGGGAACACAGATACGCAGTATTTT,CASSHSGGNTDTQYF
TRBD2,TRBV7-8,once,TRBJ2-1,TGTGCCAGCAGCCCGAATAGCGGGAGATCTTACAATGAGCAGTTCTTC,CASSPNSGRSYNEQFF
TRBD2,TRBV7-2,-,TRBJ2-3,TGTGCCAGCAGCCTGGGACTACCCACAGATACGCAGTATTTT,CASSLGLPTDTQYF
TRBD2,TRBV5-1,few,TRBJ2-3,TGCGCCAGCAGCTTACCGGGACTAACTGCAGATACGCAGTATTTT,CASSLPGLTADTQYF
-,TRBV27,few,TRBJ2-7,TGTGCCAGCAGTTACTCTCAGGGGTCACGGGGCGAGCAGTACTTC,CASSYSQGSRGEQYF